The T cell receptor beta chain described here comes from a study of low-dose radiotherapy and immunotherapy resistance in tumors. Study in general: Oral administration of aspirin 300 mg daily occurred for four cycles, commencing at cycle 1 day 1.

This CDR3 region has 13 residues. Per germline, CDR1 LNHDA and CDR2 SQIVND (reference sequence). Time point: after trial treatment. Treatment meaning: LDRT plus nivolumab, ipilimumab, low-dose cyclophosphamide and aspirin (RACIN trial). Covering alpha and beta chains, TRAV- and TRBV-specific primers were used for the first-strand cDNA. Using a constant-region primer together with a V-primer adapter, TCRs were subjected to roughly 20 PCR cycles of amplification. Amplification of isolated mRNA was accomplished via in vitro transcription. TCRdb processed the reads anew with MiXCR; each CDR3 protein has one entry. The sample lists under 110,000 distinct CDR3 sequences; about 20% were seen once. A word on this clonotype: An end of the junction differs from the germline gene, which may be a read error.

Sequenced material: PBMCs, taken after low-dose radiotherapy plus immunotherapy. The J gene is TRBJ2-5, the V gene TRBV19, with TRBD2 identical over 11 bases. This sequence originates from a male donor with prostate cancer. This chain's CDR3 is CACSGGARETQYF. CDR3 DNA sequence: TGTGCCTGTAGCGGGGGGGCCCGAGAGACCCAGTACTTC.